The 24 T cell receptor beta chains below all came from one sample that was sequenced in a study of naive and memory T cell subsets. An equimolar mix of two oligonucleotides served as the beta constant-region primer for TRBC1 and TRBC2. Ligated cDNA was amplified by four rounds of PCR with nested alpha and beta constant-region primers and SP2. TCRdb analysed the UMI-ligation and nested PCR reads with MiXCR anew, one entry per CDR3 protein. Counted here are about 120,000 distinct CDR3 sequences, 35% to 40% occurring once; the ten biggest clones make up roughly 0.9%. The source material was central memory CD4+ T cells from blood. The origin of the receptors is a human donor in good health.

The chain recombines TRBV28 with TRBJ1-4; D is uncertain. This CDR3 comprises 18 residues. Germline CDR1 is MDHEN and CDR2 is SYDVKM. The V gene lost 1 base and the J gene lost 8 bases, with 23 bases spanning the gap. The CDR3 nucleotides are TGTGCCAGCAGTTTATTCCCCCCCCCCCGAGGTATAGGCGAAAAACTGTTTTTT. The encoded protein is CASSLFPPPRGIGEKLFF. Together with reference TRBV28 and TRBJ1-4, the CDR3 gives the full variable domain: DVKVTQSSRYLVKRTGEKVFLECVQDMDHENMFWYRQDPGLGLRLIYFSYDVKMKEKGDIPEGYSVSREKKERFSLILESASTNQTSMYLCASSLFPPPRGIGEKLFFGSGTQLSVL.

CDR3 bases: TGTGCCAGCAGCTTGACAGGCAACAAGCCCCAGCATTTT. The encoded protein is CASSLTGNKPQHF. The genes are TRBV28 and TRBJ1-5; tentatively, D is TRBD1 (6 bases). CDR1 and CDR2 from the germline V gene are MDHEN and SYDVKM. This CDR3 spans 13 amino acids. Trimming left V 6 bases short and J 8 bases short, with 14 bases between.

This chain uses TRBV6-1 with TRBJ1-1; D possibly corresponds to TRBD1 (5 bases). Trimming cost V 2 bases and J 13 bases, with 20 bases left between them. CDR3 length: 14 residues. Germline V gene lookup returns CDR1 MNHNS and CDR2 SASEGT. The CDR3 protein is CASSESYGTEVDFF. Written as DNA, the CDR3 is TGTGCCAGCAGTGAATCCTACGGGACCGAGGTGGATTTCTTT.

CDR3 amino acids: CASTGRAGTAGANVLTF. The CDR3 DNA sequence: TGTGCCAGCACCGGTAGGGCGGGAACGGCTGGGGCCAACGTCCTGACTTTC. The chain is built from TRBV3-1 and TRBJ2-6; D might be TRBD2 (6 bases). Germline assignment: CDR1 LGHDT and CDR2 YNNKEL (reference sequence). Trimming pared 7 bases from V and 2 bases from J, leaving 18 bases between. The CDR3 runs to 17 residues.

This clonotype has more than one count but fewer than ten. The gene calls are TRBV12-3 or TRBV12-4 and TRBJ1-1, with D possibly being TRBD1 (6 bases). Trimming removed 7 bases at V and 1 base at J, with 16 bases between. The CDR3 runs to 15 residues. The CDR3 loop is CASKLQGRGNTEAFF. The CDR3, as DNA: TGTGCCAGCAAGCTACAGGGACGGGGGAACACTGAAGCTTTCTTT.

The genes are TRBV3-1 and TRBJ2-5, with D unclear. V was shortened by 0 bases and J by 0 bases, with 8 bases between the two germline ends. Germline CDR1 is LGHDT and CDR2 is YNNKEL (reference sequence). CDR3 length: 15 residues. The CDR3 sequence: CASSQERQNQETQYF. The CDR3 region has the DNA TGTGCCAGCAGCCAAGAGCGGCAGAACCAAGAGACCCAGTACTTC.

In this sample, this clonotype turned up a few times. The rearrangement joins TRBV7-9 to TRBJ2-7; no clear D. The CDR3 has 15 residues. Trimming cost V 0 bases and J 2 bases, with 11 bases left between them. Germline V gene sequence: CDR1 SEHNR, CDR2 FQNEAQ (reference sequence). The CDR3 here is CASSLAPDPTYEQYF. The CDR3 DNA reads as TGTGCCAGCAGCTTAGCCCCGGACCCTACCTACGAGCAGTACTTC.

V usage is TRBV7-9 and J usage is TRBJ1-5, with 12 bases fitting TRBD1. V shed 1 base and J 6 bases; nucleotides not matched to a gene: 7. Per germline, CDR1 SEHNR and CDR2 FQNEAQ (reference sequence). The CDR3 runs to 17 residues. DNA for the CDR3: TGTGCCAGCAGCTTAGGAACCGGGACAGGGGGCGGTCAGCCCCAGCATTTT. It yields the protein CASSLGTGTGGGQPQHF.

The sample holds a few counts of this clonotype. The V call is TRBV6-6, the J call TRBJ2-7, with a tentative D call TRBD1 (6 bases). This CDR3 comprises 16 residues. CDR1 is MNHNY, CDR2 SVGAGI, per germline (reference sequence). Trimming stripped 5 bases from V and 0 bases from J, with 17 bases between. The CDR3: CASSPLRQARSYEQYF. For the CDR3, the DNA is TGTGCCAGCAGTCCGTTAAGACAGGCCCGCTCCTACGAGCAGTACTTC.

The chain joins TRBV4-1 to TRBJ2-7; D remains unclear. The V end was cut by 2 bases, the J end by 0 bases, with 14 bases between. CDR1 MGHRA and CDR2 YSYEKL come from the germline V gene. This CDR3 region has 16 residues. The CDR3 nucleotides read TGCGCCAGCAGCCAAACGTTCACCGAGAGCTCCTACGAGCAGTACTTC. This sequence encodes CASSQTFTESSYEQYF.

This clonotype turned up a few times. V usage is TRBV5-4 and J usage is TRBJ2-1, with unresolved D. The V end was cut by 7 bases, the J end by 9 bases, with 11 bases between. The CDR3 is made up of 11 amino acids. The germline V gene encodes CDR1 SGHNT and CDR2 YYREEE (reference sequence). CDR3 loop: CASGSIGEQFF. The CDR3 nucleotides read TGTGCCAGCGGGTCTATCGGTGAGCAGTTCTTC.

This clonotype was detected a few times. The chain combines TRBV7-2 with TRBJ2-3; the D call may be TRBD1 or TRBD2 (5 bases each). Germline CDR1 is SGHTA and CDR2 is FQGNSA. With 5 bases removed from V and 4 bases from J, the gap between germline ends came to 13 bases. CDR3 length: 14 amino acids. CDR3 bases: TGTGCCAGCAGCCCCCAGGGCGGGCCAGATACGCAGTATTTT. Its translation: CASSPQGGPDTQYF.

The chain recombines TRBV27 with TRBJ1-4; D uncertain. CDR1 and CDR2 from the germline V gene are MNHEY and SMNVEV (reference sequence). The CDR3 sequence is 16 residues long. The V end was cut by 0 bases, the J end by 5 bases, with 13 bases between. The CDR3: CASSLSRDSWNEKLFF. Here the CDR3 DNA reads TGTGCCAGCAGTTTATCGCGAGACTCATGGAATGAAAAACTGTTTTTT.

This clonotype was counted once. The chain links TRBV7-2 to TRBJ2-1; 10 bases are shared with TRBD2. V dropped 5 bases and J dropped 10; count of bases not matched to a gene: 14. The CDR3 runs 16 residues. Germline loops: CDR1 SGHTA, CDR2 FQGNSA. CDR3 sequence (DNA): TGTGCCAGCAGCCCCGTCCGTAGCGGGAGGCGGCACGAGCAGTTCTTC. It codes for CASSPVRSGRRHEQFF.

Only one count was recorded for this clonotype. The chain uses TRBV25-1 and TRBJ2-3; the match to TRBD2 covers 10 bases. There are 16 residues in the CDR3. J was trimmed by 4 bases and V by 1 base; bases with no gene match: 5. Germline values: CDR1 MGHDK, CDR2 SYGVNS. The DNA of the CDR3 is TGTGCCAGCAGTGAATCGGGTAGCGGGAGGTCAGATACGCAGTATTTT. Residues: CASSESGSGRSDTQYF.

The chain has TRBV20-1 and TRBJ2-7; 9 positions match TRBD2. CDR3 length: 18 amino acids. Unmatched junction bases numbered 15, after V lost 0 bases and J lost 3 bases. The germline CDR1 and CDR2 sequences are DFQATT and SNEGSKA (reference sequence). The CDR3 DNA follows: TGCAGTGCTAGAGATAGCGGGAGAGGGGGGATAGTCGACTACGAGCAGTACTTC. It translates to CSARDSGRGGIVDYEQYF.

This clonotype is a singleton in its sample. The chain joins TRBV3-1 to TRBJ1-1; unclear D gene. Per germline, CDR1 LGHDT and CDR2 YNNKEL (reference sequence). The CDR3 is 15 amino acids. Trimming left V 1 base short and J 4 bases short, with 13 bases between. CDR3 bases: TGTGCCAGCAGCCAAGCTTTAAACCCTAGCACTGAAGCTTTCTTT. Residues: CASSQALNPSTEAFF. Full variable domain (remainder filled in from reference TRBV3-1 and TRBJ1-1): DTAVSQTPKYLVTQMGNDKSIKCEQNLGHDTMYWYKQDSKKFLKIMFSYNNKELIINETVPNRFSPKSPDKAHLNLHINSLELGDSAVYFCASSQALNPSTEAFFGQGTRLTVV.

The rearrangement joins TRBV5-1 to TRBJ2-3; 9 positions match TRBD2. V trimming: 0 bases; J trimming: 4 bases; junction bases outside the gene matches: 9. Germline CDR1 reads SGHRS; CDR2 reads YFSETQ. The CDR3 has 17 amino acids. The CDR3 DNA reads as TGCGCCAGCAGCTTGGCGCTCAGTGGGACTAGCCCAGATACGCAGTATTTT. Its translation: CASSLALSGTSPDTQYF.

The CDR3 DNA reads TGTGCCAGCTCACCACTCGGCAGTGGGGGAGCAGATACGCAGTATTTT. Protein sequence: CASSPLGSGGADTQYF. This chain links TRBV18 with TRBJ2-3; D tentatively fits TRBD1 or TRBD2 (5 bases each). Germline V gives CDR1 KGHSH, CDR2 LQKENI. This CDR3 comprises 16 residues. The V end was cut by 1 base, the J end by 4 bases, with 15 bases between.

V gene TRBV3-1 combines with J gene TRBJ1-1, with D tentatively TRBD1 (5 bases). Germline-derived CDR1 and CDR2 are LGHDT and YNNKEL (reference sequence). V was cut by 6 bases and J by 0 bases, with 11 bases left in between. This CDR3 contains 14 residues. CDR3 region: CASRPGTMNTEAFF. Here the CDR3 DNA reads TGTGCCAGCAGACCTGGGACTATGAACACTGAAGCTTTCTTT.

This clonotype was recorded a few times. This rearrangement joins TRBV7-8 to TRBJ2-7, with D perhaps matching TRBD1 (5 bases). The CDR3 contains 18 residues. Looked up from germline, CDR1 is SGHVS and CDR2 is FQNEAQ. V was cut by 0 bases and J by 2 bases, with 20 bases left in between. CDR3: CASSLASGLSGPTYEQYF. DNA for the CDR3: TGTGCCAGCAGCTTAGCGTCAGGGCTCTCTGGTCCGACCTACGAGCAGTACTTC.

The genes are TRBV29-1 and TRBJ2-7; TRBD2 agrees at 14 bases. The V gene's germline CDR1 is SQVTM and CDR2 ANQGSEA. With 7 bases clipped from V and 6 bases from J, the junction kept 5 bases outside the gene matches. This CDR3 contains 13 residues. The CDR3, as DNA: TGCAGCGCTGGGACTAGCGGGAGACGCGAGCAGTACTTC. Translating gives CSAGTSGRREQYF.

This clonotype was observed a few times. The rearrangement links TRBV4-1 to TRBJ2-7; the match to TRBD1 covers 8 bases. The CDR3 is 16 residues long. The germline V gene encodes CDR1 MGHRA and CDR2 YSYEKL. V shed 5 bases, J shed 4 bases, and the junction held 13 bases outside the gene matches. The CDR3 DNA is TGCGCCAGCAGCTCATCCCCCCAGGGGGCAAGATACGAGCAGTACTTC. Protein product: CASSSSPQGARYEQYF.

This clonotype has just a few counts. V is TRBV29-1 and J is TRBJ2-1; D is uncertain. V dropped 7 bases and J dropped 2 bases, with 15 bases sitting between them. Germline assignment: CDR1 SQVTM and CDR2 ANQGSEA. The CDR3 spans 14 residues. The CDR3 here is CSALSGVAYNEQFF. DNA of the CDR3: TGCAGCGCCCTATCGGGCGTCGCCTACAATGAGCAGTTCTTC.